The TCR beta chain described here comes from a study of blood T cell repertoires in COVID-19. TCRdb's copy holds only in-frame clones and misses some; the assay was immunoSEQ multiplex PCR. The sample yields about 180,000 clones, less than 90% seen once. CDR1 is MDHEN and CDR2 is SYDVKM in the germline V gene. This CDR3 contains 16 residues. V lost 2 bases and J 2 bases, leaving 13 bases between the germline ends. This rearrangement joins TRBV28 to TRBJ2-1; TRBD2 might be the D (6 bases). The clonotype originates from a woman in her sixties or seventies with COVID-19, enrolled during active disease. The source material was peripheral blood. CDR3 residues: CASSLPPGGAYNEQFF. Written as DNA, the CDR3 is TGTGCCAGCAGTTTACCCCCTGGCGGGGCCTACAATGAGCAGTTCTTC.